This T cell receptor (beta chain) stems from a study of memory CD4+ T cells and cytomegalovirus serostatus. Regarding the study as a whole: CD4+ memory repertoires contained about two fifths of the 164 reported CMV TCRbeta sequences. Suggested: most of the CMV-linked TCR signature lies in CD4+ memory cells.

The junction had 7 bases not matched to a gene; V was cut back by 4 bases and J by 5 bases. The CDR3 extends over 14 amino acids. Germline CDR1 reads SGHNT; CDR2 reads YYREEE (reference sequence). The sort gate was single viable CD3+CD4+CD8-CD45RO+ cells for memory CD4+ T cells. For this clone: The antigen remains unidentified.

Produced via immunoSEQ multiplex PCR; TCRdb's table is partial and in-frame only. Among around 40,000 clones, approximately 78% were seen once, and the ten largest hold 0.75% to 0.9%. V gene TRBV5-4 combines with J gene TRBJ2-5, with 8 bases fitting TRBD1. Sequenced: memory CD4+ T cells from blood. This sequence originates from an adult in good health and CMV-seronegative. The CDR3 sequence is CASSPGQGQETQYF. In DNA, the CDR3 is TGTGCCAGCAGCCCAGGACAGGGCCAGGAGACCCAGTACTTC.